This T cell receptor beta chain was found in a study of T cells in Graves' hyperthyroidism and ophthalmopathy. TCR beta CDR3 regions were amplified from RNA. Initially, a first-round RT-PCR of the TCR CDR3 employed the HTBI primer set. TCRdb re-analysed the multiplex PCR reads in MiXCR, keeping a single row per CDR3 protein. The data hold 450,000 to 700,000 distinct CDR3 sequences, with 40% to 55% observed a single time. The CDR3 is 16 amino acids. The V segment lost 5 bases and the J segment 5 bases; nucleotides outside the gene matches: 7. In germline, CDR1 is SGHTA, CDR2 FQGNSA. The chain links TRBV7-2 to TRBJ2-5; the match to TRBD2 covers 14 bases. Sequences were obtained from peripheral blood or thyroid tissue (not recorded which). The clonotype was recovered from a woman aged 18 to 35 with Graves' hyperthyroidism. CDR3 residues: CASSQGTSGSGETQYF. CDR3 bases: TGTGCCAGCAGCCAAGGGACTAGCGGGAGCGGGGAGACCCAGTACTTC.